The entry below gives a single TCR beta chain sequence along with its context. Its antigen remains unknown. With 4 bases removed from V and 16 bases from J, the gap between germline ends came to 20 bases. CDR3 size: 13 residues. Germline V gene sequence: CDR1 SGHNT, CDR2 YENEEA. Focal radiation with ipilimumab CTLA-4 blockade was given to patients with chemo-refractory metastatic non-small-cell lung cancer. Here immunoSEQ multiplex PCR was the method, and the copy in TCRdb shows in-frame clones only, minus some. Of 58,000 or so clones in the sample, 65% to 80% are singletons; the top ten hold 16%. This specimen comes from a study of radiotherapy plus CTLA-4 blockade in lung cancer. Study as a whole: Patients showed objective responses in about 20% of cases and disease control in approximately 28%. Study-wide results and caveats: Tumor-origin TCR clones grew in blood after radiotherapy plus ipilimumab.

The chain links TRBV11-3 to TRBJ2-1, with D unclear. The sample was peripheral blood, taken from a patient treated with radiotherapy plus ipilimumab. The TCR was taken from a human donor with non-small cell lung cancer who had a complete response to radiotherapy plus ipilimumab. This CDR3 reads CASSSPGRPSEFF. In DNA form, the CDR3 reads TGTGCCAGCAGCTCCCCCGGCAGGCCTTCCGAATTCTTC.